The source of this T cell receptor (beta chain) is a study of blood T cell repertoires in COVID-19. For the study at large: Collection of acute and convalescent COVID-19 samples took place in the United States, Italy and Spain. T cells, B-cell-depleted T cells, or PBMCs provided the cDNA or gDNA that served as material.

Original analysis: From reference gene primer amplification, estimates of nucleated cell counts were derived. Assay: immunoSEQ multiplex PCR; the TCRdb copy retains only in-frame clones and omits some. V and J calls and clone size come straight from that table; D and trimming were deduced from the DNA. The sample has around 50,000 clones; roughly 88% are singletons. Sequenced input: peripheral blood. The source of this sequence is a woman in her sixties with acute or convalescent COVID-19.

The CDR3 region is CASSRDKNQPQHF. For the CDR3, the DNA is TGTGCCAGCTCACGGGACAAGAATCAGCCCCAGCATTTT. V gene TRBV18 combines with J gene TRBJ1-5, with D perhaps matching TRBD1 (6 bases). The ends were cut back, 4 bases at V and 4 bases at J, with 8 bases in the middle. Germline V gives CDR1 KGHSH, CDR2 LQKENI. The CDR3 contains 13 residues. The full variable domain, its missing parts supplied by reference TRBV18 and TRBJ1-5, is NAGVMQNPRHLVRRRGQEARLRCSPMKGHSHVYWYRQLPEEGLKFMVYLQKENIIDESGMPKERFSAEFPKEGPSILRIQQVVRGDSAAYFCASSRDKNQPQHFGDGTRLSIL.